These T cell receptor beta chains were read from a single sample in a study of control samples from healthy donors and cancer patients. Libraries were prepared by immunoSEQ multiplex PCR; TCRdb keeps only in-frame clonotypes and omits some of them. Counted here are fewer than 40,000 clones, around 93% occurring once; the ten biggest clones make up 1.5% to 2%. The sequenced sample was PBMCs. Source of these receptors: a man aged 35 to 55 with colorectal cancer. CDR3s include the opening cysteine and the closing phenylalanine or tryptophan. The D gene is left open where the match is weak. Rows may omit the clone size; those that give it use once, few, many or a size class.

d_call: -
j_call: TRBJ1-1
clone_size: -
v_call: TRBV29-1
cdr3_nt: TGCAGCGTTGAAAGTAATCTAGGGGGGAACACTGAAGCTTTCTTT
cdr3_aa: CSVESNLGGNTEAFF

d_call: -
j_call: TRBJ1-1
clone_size: once
v_call: TRBV12-3/TRBV12-4
cdr3_nt: TGTGCCAGCAGTCAAGGGTACACTGAAGCTTTCTTT
cdr3_aa: CASSQGYTEAFF

d_call: -
j_call: TRBJ1-1
clone_size: -
v_call: TRBV6-6
cdr3_nt: TGTGCCAGCAGGGACAGCTTTTCGAACACTGAAGCTTTCTTT
cdr3_aa: CASRDSFSNTEAFF

d_call: -
j_call: TRBJ1-5
clone_size: -
v_call: TRBV29-1
cdr3_nt: TGCAGCGTTGGGTCAAATAGCAATCAGCCCCAGCATTTT
cdr3_aa: CSVGSNSNQPQHF

d_call: -
j_call: TRBJ2-7
clone_size: once
v_call: TRBV5-1
cdr3_nt: TGCGCCAGCAGTCGGGACGGTGCCTACGAGCAGTACTTC
cdr3_aa: CASSRDGAYEQYF

d_call: -
j_call: TRBJ2-3
clone_size: -
v_call: TRBV14
cdr3_nt: TGTGCCAGCAGCCCCGAGGGTCGACCCACAGATACGCAGTATTTT
cdr3_aa: CASSPEGRPTDTQYF

d_call: -
j_call: TRBJ2-7
clone_size: once
v_call: TRBV19
cdr3_nt: TGTGCCAGTAGTATATGGGACAAGTCCTACGAGCAGTACTTC
cdr3_aa: CASSIWDKSYEQYF

d_call: -
j_call: TRBJ1-2
clone_size: -
v_call: TRBV5-1
cdr3_nt: TGCGCCAGCAGCTTGGTAGGGACGGAGACATCGGGCTACACCTTC
cdr3_aa: CASSLVGTETSGYTF

d_call: TRBD2
j_call: TRBJ2-1
clone_size: -
v_call: TRBV6-2/TRBV6-3
cdr3_nt: TGTGCCAGCAGTTCGTGGACTAGCGGGCCGCAGTTCTTC
cdr3_aa: CASSSWTSGPQFF

d_call: -
j_call: TRBJ2-1
clone_size: -
v_call: TRBV5-4
cdr3_nt: TGTGCCAGCAGCTTCTTGGATGAGCAGTTCTTC
cdr3_aa: CASSFLDEQFF

d_call: -
j_call: TRBJ1-5
clone_size: -
v_call: TRBV18
cdr3_nt: TGTGCCAGCGCGGGGGGGGGCGGAAGCAATCAGCCCCAGCATTTT
cdr3_aa: CASAGGGGSNQPQHF

d_call: TRBD1
j_call: TRBJ2-7
clone_size: -
v_call: TRBV6-6
cdr3_nt: TGTGCCAGCAGCCGGGGACAGGCCCTATCCTACGAGCAGTACTTC
cdr3_aa: CASSRGQALSYEQYF

d_call: -
j_call: TRBJ2-2
clone_size: -
v_call: TRBV9
cdr3_nt: TGTGCCAGCAGCGTAGCGGGACATAACACCGGGGAGCTGTTTTTT
cdr3_aa: CASSVAGHNTGELFF

d_call: TRBD1
j_call: TRBJ2-2
clone_size: -
v_call: TRBV2
cdr3_nt: TGTGCCAGCCGATTGGAAACAGGGGTGGCCGGGGAGCTGTTTTTT
cdr3_aa: CASRLETGVAGELFF

d_call: TRBD2
j_call: TRBJ2-1
clone_size: -
v_call: TRBV19
cdr3_nt: TGTGCCAGTAGTATATACGTCCGGGGGGAAAATGAGCAGTTCTTC
cdr3_aa: CASSIYVRGENEQFF

d_call: TRBD1
j_call: TRBJ1-1
clone_size: -
v_call: TRBV7-3
cdr3_nt: TGTGCCAGCAGCCCCGACAGGGGGAACACTGAAGCTTTCTTT
cdr3_aa: CASSPDRGNTEAFF

d_call: TRBD1
j_call: TRBJ2-1
clone_size: -
v_call: TRBV6-5
cdr3_nt: TGTGCCAGCAGTTATTCCGGGACAGGGGATGAGCAGTTCTTC
cdr3_aa: CASSYSGTGDEQFF

d_call: -
j_call: TRBJ2-7
clone_size: -
v_call: TRBV12-3/TRBV12-4
cdr3_nt: TGTGCCAGCAGTCCACAAGCGTTCGAGCAGTACTTC
cdr3_aa: CASSPQAFEQYF

d_call: -
j_call: TRBJ2-2
clone_size: -
v_call: TRBV6-5
cdr3_nt: TGTGCCAGCAGACTCTCGGGGGCGGGCACCGGGGAGCTGTTTTTT
cdr3_aa: CASRLSGAGTGELFF

d_call: -
j_call: TRBJ2-5
clone_size: -
v_call: TRBV5-1
cdr3_nt: TGCGCCAGCAGGGGGGCGGATCAAGAGACCCAGTACTTC
cdr3_aa: CASRGADQETQYF

d_call: TRBD1
j_call: TRBJ1-1
clone_size: -
v_call: TRBV7-3
cdr3_nt: TGTGCCAGCAGCTCTCGGACAGGCATGAACACTGAAGCTTTCTTT
cdr3_aa: CASSSRTGMNTEAFF

d_call: TRBD2
j_call: TRBJ2-1
clone_size: -
v_call: TRBV10-1
cdr3_nt: TGCGCCAGCAGTGAGTCAGGACTAGCGGGGATTGGACACAATGAGCAGTTCTTC
cdr3_aa: CASSESGLAGIGHNEQFF

d_call: -
j_call: TRBJ1-1
clone_size: -
v_call: TRBV30
cdr3_nt: TGTGCCTGGAGAGACACGGTCATGAACACTGAAGCTTTCTTT
cdr3_aa: CAWRDTVMNTEAFF

d_call: -
j_call: TRBJ1-6
clone_size: -
v_call: TRBV6-1
cdr3_nt: TGTGCCAGCAGTGAATCACGGTCACCCCTCCACTTT
cdr3_aa: CASSESRSPLHF

d_call: TRBD2
j_call: TRBJ2-1
clone_size: -
v_call: TRBV7-3
cdr3_nt: TGTGCCAGCAGCTTACGGCTAGCGGGGGCCAATGAGCAGTTCTTC
cdr3_aa: CASSLRLAGANEQFF

d_call: -
j_call: TRBJ1-5
clone_size: -
v_call: TRBV9
cdr3_nt: TGTGCCAGCTCCCCCCGGTCAGCCTTCAATCAGCCCCAGCATTTT
cdr3_aa: CASSPRSAFNQPQHF

d_call: -
j_call: TRBJ2-4
clone_size: -
v_call: TRBV7-9
cdr3_nt: TGTGCCAGCGCCACGACAGGTTTTTTCGAAAACATTCAGTACTTC
cdr3_aa: CASATTGFFENIQYF

d_call: -
j_call: TRBJ1-2
clone_size: -
v_call: TRBV7-2
cdr3_nt: TGTGCCAGCAGCAGCGGGGGCTTCTATGGCTACACCTTC
cdr3_aa: CASSSGGFYGYTF

d_call: TRBD2
j_call: TRBJ2-1
clone_size: -
v_call: TRBV9
cdr3_nt: TGTGCCAGCAGCTCAAATCCGTTAGCGGGGGGGTCCTACAATGAGCAGTTCTTC
cdr3_aa: CASSSNPLAGGSYNEQFF

d_call: -
j_call: TRBJ1-5
clone_size: -
v_call: TRBV18
cdr3_nt: TGTGCCAGCTCACGGGACGGCCATAGCAATCAGCCCCAGCATTTT
cdr3_aa: CASSRDGHSNQPQHF

d_call: -
j_call: TRBJ2-3
clone_size: -
v_call: TRBV5-6
cdr3_nt: TGTGCCAGCAGCTTGCCTGTCGGGGGTGGGGATACGCAGTATTTT
cdr3_aa: CASSLPVGGGDTQYF

d_call: -
j_call: TRBJ1-1
clone_size: -
v_call: TRBV5-5
cdr3_nt: TGTGCCAGCAGCGGGCTCGTGACCTCAAACACTGAAGCTTTCTTT
cdr3_aa: CASSGLVTSNTEAFF

d_call: TRBD1
j_call: TRBJ1-3
clone_size: -
v_call: TRBV7-9
cdr3_nt: TGTGCCAGCAGCGATCCTGGGACAGGCGGAAACACCATATATTTT
cdr3_aa: CASSDPGTGGNTIYF

d_call: -
j_call: TRBJ2-2
clone_size: -
v_call: TRBV29-1
cdr3_nt: TGCAGCGTTGAAATGAACACCGGGGAGCTGTTTTTT
cdr3_aa: CSVEMNTGELFF

d_call: -
j_call: TRBJ1-5
clone_size: once
v_call: TRBV19
cdr3_nt: TGTGCCAGTAGTATAGGCCAGTCCAATCAGCCCCAGCATTTT
cdr3_aa: CASSIGQSNQPQHF

d_call: TRBD1
j_call: TRBJ1-1
clone_size: few
v_call: TRBV11-2
cdr3_nt: TGTGCCAGCAGCTCGGCCCAGGGGGGGTTGAACACTGAAGCTTTCTTT
cdr3_aa: CASSSAQGGLNTEAFF

d_call: -
j_call: TRBJ1-2
clone_size: -
v_call: TRBV5-1
cdr3_nt: TGCGCCAGCAGCCAAACCGGGGGACCACGGGGCTACACCTTC
cdr3_aa: CASSQTGGPRGYTF

d_call: TRBD1
j_call: TRBJ2-7
clone_size: once
v_call: TRBV6-5
cdr3_nt: TGTGCCAGCAGTTATTATAAGACAGGGGTCGAGCAGTACTTC
cdr3_aa: CASSYYKTGVEQYF

d_call: TRBD1
j_call: TRBJ2-1
clone_size: -
v_call: TRBV18
cdr3_nt: TGTGCCAGCTCAGGACAGGGGACGGGTAATGAGCAGTTCTTC
cdr3_aa: CASSGQGTGNEQFF

d_call: -
j_call: TRBJ2-4
clone_size: -
v_call: TRBV5-6
cdr3_nt: TGTGCCAGCAGCTTGCGGGCGACCAAAAACATTCAGTACTTC
cdr3_aa: CASSLRATKNIQYF

d_call: -
j_call: TRBJ2-7
clone_size: -
v_call: TRBV5-4
cdr3_nt: TGTGCCAGCAGCCGGGACCTGCTTGGCTACGAGCAGTACTTC
cdr3_aa: CASSRDLLGYEQYF

d_call: -
j_call: TRBJ1-2
clone_size: -
v_call: TRBV7-6
cdr3_nt: TGTGCCAGCAGCTCAGGACCCTCTAACTATGGCTACACCTTC
cdr3_aa: CASSSGPSNYGYTF

d_call: -
j_call: TRBJ1-1
clone_size: -
v_call: TRBV5-4
cdr3_nt: TGTGCCAGCAGCCGGCCCATGGGGGGATCGAACACTGAAGCTTTCTTT
cdr3_aa: CASSRPMGGSNTEAFF

d_call: -
j_call: TRBJ2-7
clone_size: -
v_call: TRBV15
cdr3_nt: TGTGCCACCAGCAGAGAACGGGGGCCTACCTACGAGCAGTACTTC
cdr3_aa: CATSRERGPTYEQYF

d_call: -
j_call: TRBJ2-2
clone_size: -
v_call: TRBV4-2
cdr3_nt: TGTGCCAGCAGCCAAGAAATGGCTGGAAACACCGGGGAGCTGTTTTTT
cdr3_aa: CASSQEMAGNTGELFF

d_call: TRBD2
j_call: TRBJ2-1
clone_size: -
v_call: TRBV7-8
cdr3_nt: TGTGCCAGCAGCTTCCGGGACTACCTCTTGGGTGAGCAGTTCTTC
cdr3_aa: CASSFRDYLLGEQFF

d_call: -
j_call: TRBJ2-7
clone_size: -
v_call: TRBV15
cdr3_nt: TGTGCCACCAGCAGAGCCGCAGACGGCTCCTACGAGCAGTACTTC
cdr3_aa: CATSRAADGSYEQYF

d_call: -
j_call: TRBJ2-1
clone_size: -
v_call: TRBV3-1/TRBV3-2
cdr3_nt: TGTGCCAGCAGCCAAGCGAGCCATGAGCAGTTCTTC
cdr3_aa: CASSQASHEQFF

d_call: -
j_call: TRBJ2-7
clone_size: -
v_call: TRBV29-1
cdr3_nt: TGCAGCGTTGAAGTGGTAAGATACGAGCAGTACTTC
cdr3_aa: CSVEVVRYEQYF

d_call: -
j_call: TRBJ2-2
clone_size: medium-sized
v_call: TRBV10-2
cdr3_nt: TGCGCCAGCAGTGAACTAGCCCTTTGGACCGGGGAGCTGTTTTTT
cdr3_aa: CASSELALWTGELFF

d_call: TRBD1
j_call: TRBJ2-1
clone_size: -
v_call: TRBV9
cdr3_nt: TGTGCCAGCAGCGTAGCTACAGGGGCCGTCAATGAGCAGTTCTTC
cdr3_aa: CASSVATGAVNEQFF

d_call: -
j_call: TRBJ2-7
clone_size: once
v_call: TRBV27
cdr3_nt: TGTGCCAGCAGTTTACCCCGGGACAAAAAGTACTTC
cdr3_aa: CASSLPRDKKYF

d_call: -
j_call: TRBJ2-1
clone_size: -
v_call: TRBV18
cdr3_nt: TGTGCCAGCTCACTATATGGGGCTGCCGGGCAGTTCTTC
cdr3_aa: CASSLYGAAGQFF

d_call: -
j_call: TRBJ1-4
clone_size: -
v_call: TRBV30
cdr3_nt: TGTGCCTCAAACAGGGAAGGGGGTGAAAAACTGTTTTTT
cdr3_aa: CASNREGGEKLFF

d_call: -
j_call: TRBJ1-1
clone_size: -
v_call: TRBV7-2
cdr3_nt: TGTGCCAGCAGCTTAAAGGATGAAGCTTTCTTT
cdr3_aa: CASSLKDEAFF

d_call: -
j_call: TRBJ1-6
clone_size: -
v_call: TRBV4-1
cdr3_nt: TGCGCCAGCAGCCAAGATCGAGGGGTTGTGTCCCTCCACTTT
cdr3_aa: CASSQDRGVVSLHF

d_call: -
j_call: TRBJ1-3
clone_size: -
v_call: TRBV2
cdr3_nt: TGTGCCAGTGGCACGGTGAGCTCTGGAAACACCATATATTTT
cdr3_aa: CASGTVSSGNTIYF

d_call: -
j_call: TRBJ1-1
clone_size: once
v_call: TRBV10-3
cdr3_nt: TGTGCCATCAGTGAGTCGAGCCAGGGTTTCGGGAGCACTGAAGCTTTCTTT
cdr3_aa: CAISESSQGFGSTEAFF

d_call: TRBD2
j_call: TRBJ2-3
clone_size: once
v_call: TRBV4-2
cdr3_nt: TGTGCCAGCAGCGCGGGGGGGCGACCTAGCACAGATACGCAGTATTTT
cdr3_aa: CASSAGGRPSTDTQYF

d_call: -
j_call: TRBJ1-1
clone_size: -
v_call: TRBV5-1
cdr3_nt: TGCGCCAGCGGGGGCCACGAGGGGACTGAAGCTTTCTTT
cdr3_aa: CASGGHEGTEAFF